A selection of T cell receptor beta chains follows, all from one sample in a study of blood T cell repertoires in COVID-19. Here immunoSEQ multiplex PCR was the method, and the copy in TCRdb shows in-frame clones only, minus some. The sample holds around 85,000 clones, roughly 90% seen once. Specimen: PBMCs or T cells enriched from blood (not recorded which). These receptors were obtained from a woman aged 50 to 60 with acute COVID-19. CDR3s include the opening cysteine and the closing phenylalanine or tryptophan. Clone size, where shown, is once, few, many, or a class for clones that have expanded.

V	size	J	CDR3
TRBV7-3	-	TRBJ2-1	CASSEGTSGRAGYNEQFF
TRBV2	-	TRBJ1-5	CASSDARGRGQPQHF
TRBV18	-	TRBJ1-5	CASSPTGGDQPQHF
TRBV18	-	TRBJ2-2	CASSQLAGVGTGELFF
TRBV5-1	-	TRBJ2-1	CASSWTSGSNNEQFF
TRBV19	-	TRBJ2-5	CASSTRLAGDEETQYF
TRBV5-4	-	TRBJ1-1	CASRRDREAFF
TRBV12-3/TRBV12-4	-	TRBJ1-1	CASTPTGPTEAFF
TRBV5-6	-	TRBJ1-1	CASSGQGAPGNTEAFF
TRBV10-3	-	TRBJ1-1	CAISEGQRNTEAFF
TRBV4-1	-	TRBJ2-7	CASSQVIDRGESEQYF
TRBV28	-	TRBJ1-4	CASSPDRDNEKLFF
TRBV18	-	TRBJ1-1	CASSPNTGTGWSEAFF
TRBV4-3	-	TRBJ1-1	CASSQVGGGPEAFF
TRBV2	-	TRBJ2-2	CASSKGVAGVGELFF
TRBV4-1	-	TRBJ1-2	CASSQVPAGDYGYTF
TRBV23-1	-	TRBJ1-4	CASSQLPQGETNEKLFF
TRBV18	-	TRBJ1-6	CASSPGQGDNSPLHF
TRBV11-1	-	TRBJ2-1	CASSLVPGENEQFF
TRBV30	-	TRBJ1-2	CAWEPGQEAGYTF
TRBV6-6	-	TRBJ2-1	CASWSPSSYNEQFF
TRBV6-5	-	TRBJ2-7	CASGRTAAYEQYF
TRBV7-8	-	TRBJ1-4	CASSLFVRGFNEKLFF
TRBV2	-	TRBJ1-1	CASTPGQGALNTEAFF
TRBV7-8	-	TRBJ1-1	CASSLGTGYGTEAFF
TRBV7-2	-	TRBJ2-1	CASGVGDSYNEQFF
TRBV7-3	few	TRBJ1-1	CASSATGRNTEAFF
TRBV29-1	-	TRBJ1-5	CSVAGTANQPQHF
TRBV5-5	-	TRBJ1-1	CASSLDLFEAFF
TRBV27	-	TRBJ2-5	CASSLSRGETQYF
TRBV5-4	-	TRBJ2-7	CASRPELAGASYEQYF
TRBV10-3	-	TRBJ1-2	CAISESSQGYGYTF
TRBV5-1	-	TRBJ1-1	CASTRLGQGAGYTEAFF
TRBV6-5	-	TRBJ1-2	CASAPTQGAHYGYTF
TRBV15	-	TRBJ2-5	CATSRDRETQYF
TRBV7-2	-	TRBJ2-3	CASSFQGAGGKDTQYF
TRBV5-1	-	TRBJ1-4	CASSLLVGVSANEKLFF
TRBV7-9	-	TRBJ1-3	CASSLGQANTIYF
TRBV5-4	-	TRBJ1-4	CASSWDRLNEKLFF
TRBV27	-	TRBJ2-3	CATKLSSTDTQYF